This TCR beta chain was found in a study of regulatory T cells in long-lasting Graves disease. Time point described: persistent/refractory GD, antithyroid drugs over 5 years with positive TRAb. Preparation of the TCR library used RNA extracted from PBMCs. Library construction for TCR beta used iRepertoire HTBI primers and Arm-PCR of CDR3 regions. The authors' processing: Across all samples, under 65 TRBV segments and about 14 TRBJ segments were identified. Each CDR3 protein gets one entry after TCRdb re-called the multiplex PCR reads with MiXCR. TCRdb's processing, not the authors', yielded these V and J calls. In the table there are hundreds of thousands of distinct CDR3 sequences, 21% of which are singletons. Notes on this clonotype: Its antigen is still unknown.

Study-level points and caveats: Persistent patients had a count of shared public clonotypes (about 2,500) that exceeded that of new patients (approximately 1,000).

The V and J ends lost 6 bases and 4 bases respectively, with 25 bases between them. Germline V lookup: CDR1 MNHNS, CDR2 SASEGT. The length of the CDR3 is 17 residues. This sequence was found in a female donor with Graves disease. The V call is TRBV6-1, the J call TRBJ2-7, with D perhaps TRBD2 (5 bases). The sequenced sample was peripheral blood mononuclear cells (PBMCs), obtained when the disease was refractory, from a patient treated with antithyroid drugs. The CDR3 loop is CASSPDREASGWYEQYF. CDR3 DNA: TGTGCCAGCAGCCCCGATCGGGAAGCGAGCGGATGGTACGAGCAGTACTTC.